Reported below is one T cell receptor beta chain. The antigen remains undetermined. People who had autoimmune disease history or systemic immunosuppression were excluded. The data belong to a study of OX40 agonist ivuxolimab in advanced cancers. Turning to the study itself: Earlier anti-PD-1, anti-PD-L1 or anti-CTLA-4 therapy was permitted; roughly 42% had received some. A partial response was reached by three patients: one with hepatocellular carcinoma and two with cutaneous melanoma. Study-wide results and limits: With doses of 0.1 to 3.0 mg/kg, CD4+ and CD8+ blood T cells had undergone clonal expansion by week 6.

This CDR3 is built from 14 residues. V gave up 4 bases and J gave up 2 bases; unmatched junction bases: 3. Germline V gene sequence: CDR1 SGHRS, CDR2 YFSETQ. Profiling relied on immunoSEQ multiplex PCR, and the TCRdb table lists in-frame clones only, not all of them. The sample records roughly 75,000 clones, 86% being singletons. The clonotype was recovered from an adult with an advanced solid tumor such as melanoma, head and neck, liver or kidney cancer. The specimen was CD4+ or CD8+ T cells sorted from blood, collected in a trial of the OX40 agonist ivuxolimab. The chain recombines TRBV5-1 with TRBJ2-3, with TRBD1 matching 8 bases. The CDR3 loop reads CASSPGQDTDTQYF. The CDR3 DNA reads TGCGCCAGCAGCCCGGGACAGGACACAGATACGCAGTATTTT.